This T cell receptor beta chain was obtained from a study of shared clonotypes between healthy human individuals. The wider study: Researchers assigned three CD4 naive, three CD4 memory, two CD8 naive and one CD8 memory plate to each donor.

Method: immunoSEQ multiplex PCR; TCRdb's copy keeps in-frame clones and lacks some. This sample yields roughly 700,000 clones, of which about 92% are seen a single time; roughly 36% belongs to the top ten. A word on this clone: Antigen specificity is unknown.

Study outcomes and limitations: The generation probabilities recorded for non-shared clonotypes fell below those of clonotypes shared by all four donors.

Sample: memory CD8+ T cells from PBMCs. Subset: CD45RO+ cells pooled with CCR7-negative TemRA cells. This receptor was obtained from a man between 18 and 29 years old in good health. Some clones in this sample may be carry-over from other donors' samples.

In DNA form, the CDR3 reads TGTGCCAGCAGCCGTCCCTCCTACGAGCAGTACTTC. It yields the protein CASSRPSYEQYF. The chain is built from TRBV28 and TRBJ2-7; the D is unclear. Looked up from germline, CDR1 is MDHEN and CDR2 is SYDVKM. The CDR3 spans 12 residues. Trimming removed 6 bases at V and 0 bases at J, with 6 bases between.